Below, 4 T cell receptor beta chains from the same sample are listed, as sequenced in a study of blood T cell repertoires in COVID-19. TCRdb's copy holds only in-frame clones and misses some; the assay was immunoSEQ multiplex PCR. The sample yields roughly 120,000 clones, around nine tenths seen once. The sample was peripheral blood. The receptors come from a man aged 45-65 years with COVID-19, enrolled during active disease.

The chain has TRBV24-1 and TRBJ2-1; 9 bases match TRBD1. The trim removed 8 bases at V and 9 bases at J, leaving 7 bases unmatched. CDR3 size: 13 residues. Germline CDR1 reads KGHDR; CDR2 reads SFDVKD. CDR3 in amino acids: CATKGQGGVEQFF. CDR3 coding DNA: TGTGCCACCAAGGGACAGGGAGGGGTTGAGCAGTTCTTC.

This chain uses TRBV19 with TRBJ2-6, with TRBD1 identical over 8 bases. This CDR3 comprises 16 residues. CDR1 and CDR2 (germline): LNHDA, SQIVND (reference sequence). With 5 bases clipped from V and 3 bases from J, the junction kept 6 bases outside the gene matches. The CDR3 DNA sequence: TGTGCCAGTAGTGCGGGACAGGCCCTTGGGGCCAACGTCCTGACTTTC. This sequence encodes CASSAGQALGANVLTF.

The DNA for the CDR3 is TGTGCCAGCAGCGAGAGAGAAACTGAAGCTTTCTTT. This translates into CASSERETEAFF. V is TRBV2 and J is TRBJ1-1; unclear D gene. Germline CDR1 reads SNHLY; CDR2 reads FYNNEI. The V end was cut by 6 bases, the J end by 5 bases, with 10 bases between. The CDR3 consists of 12 residues.

CDR3: CASSIEDRDYEQYF. CDR3 nucleotide sequence: TGTGCCAGTAGTATAGAGGACAGGGACTACGAGCAGTACTTC. The gene calls are TRBV19 and TRBJ2-7, with TRBD1 matching over 8 bases. The CDR3 runs to 14 residues. CDR1 and CDR2 from the germline V gene are LNHDA and SQIVND (reference sequence). J was trimmed by 3 bases and V by 0 bases; bases with no gene match: 1.